This TCR beta chain appears in the sequencing data of a study of blood T cells in healthy people across ages. Whole-study results and caveats: Diversity of TCR beta per million T cells declined in a roughly linear way with age. It was held that the diversity estimates obtained from one million T cells were underestimates.

Isolation yielded PBMCs, at least 6 million per sample, in every case. Regarding this clonotype: Its antigen is undetermined.

Trimming stripped 7 bases from V and 1 base from J, with 11 bases between. The CDR3 is made up of 14 amino acids. Germline V gene data show CDR1 as SNHLY and CDR2 as FYNNEI. With a J-beta primer mix and a sample-barcoded 5' primer, a second PCR ran 7 to 11 cycles. A 12-random-nucleotide template-switch adaptor tagged each cDNA molecule. Each CDR3 protein is one row after TCRdb ran MiXCR on the 5' RACE reads. The repertoire holds around 1,500,000 distinct CDR3 sequences, with roughly 40% as singletons. The chain is built from TRBV2 and TRBJ2-4; the D gene is possibly TRBD1 (6 bases). Sequencing was carried out using blood. The TCR originated in a young woman in good health. CDR3 in DNA: TGTGCCAGCACCCTCGACAGGGCCAAAAACATTCAGTACTTC. Its translation is CASTLDRAKNIQYF.